This T cell receptor beta chain was recorded in a study of T cells in Graves' hyperthyroidism and ophthalmopathy. Whole-study findings and limits: Ophthalmopathy cases were set apart from stable hyperthyroidism by a 13 V-J model. The majority of expanded thyroid clonotypes above 0.001 also appeared in blood.

As to this clonotype: Its antigen is undetermined.

This CDR3 is 13 amino acids long. CDR1 and CDR2 (germline): DFQATT, SNEGSKA (reference sequence). The germline V and J ends were trimmed by 3 bases and 4 bases, with 12 bases remaining between them. Graves' hyperthyroidism showing no ophthalmopathy progression within 18 months was considered stable. Diagnoses used clinical symptoms, serum thyroxine and TRAb, thyroid ultrasound and orbital computed tomography. The investigators amplified TCR beta CDR3 regions from RNA transcripts. First-round RT-PCR of the TCR CDR3 relied on the HTBI primer set. Each CDR3 protein is one row after TCRdb ran MiXCR on the multiplex PCR reads. The sample consists of 560,000 or so distinct CDR3 sequences, under 60% of them appearing once.

The receptor was derived from a young woman with Graves' hyperthyroidism. Sequencing was done on a sample of peripheral blood or thyroid tissue (not recorded which). The V gene is TRBV20-1, the J gene TRBJ1-1; tentatively, D is TRBD1 (5 bases). CDR3 in amino acids: CSARGRGSTEAFF. The CDR3 DNA sequence: TGCAGTGCTAGGGGGCGAGGGAGCACTGAAGCTTTCTTT.